The source of this TCR beta chain is a study of blood T cell repertoires in COVID-19 (dated by TCRdb to 2018 to 2021). Broadly, across the study: The collaborator samples originated in the United States, Italy and Spain and spanned the acute and convalescent phases of COVID-19. The material from the prospective study consisted of cDNA or gDNA derived from T cells, B-cell-depleted T cells, or PBMCs. Deeply sampled blood TCRbeta repertoires from subjects exposed to, actively infected with, or recovered from COVID-19 were included in the dataset. The repertoires were released in a freely available public database meant as a resource for research on the immune response to SARS-CoV-2. Samples were obtained from the ongoing ImmuneRACE study (first 160 participants) and from about 1,300 subjects provided by 6 global collaborators. Nearly every sample came with metadata listing a de-identified subject ID, COVID-19 status, age in years and sex. Where available, HLA class I and class II types were obtained from metadata supplied by the sample provider rather than from assay-based typing. Summary of the overall study and its limitations: How much clinical and demographic metadata was included differed by source and by participant, and the metadata was provided uncurated.

Each collaborating institution followed its own protocols to collect whole blood in K2EDTA tubes. For TCRbeta analysis, collaborator samples were shipped as frozen whole blood, as isolated PBMCs, or as DNA extracted from either sample type. In the germline V gene, CDR1 corresponds to SGHVS and CDR2 to FQNEAQ. V and J are trimmed by 3 bases and 4 bases, and the gene matches miss 2 bases of the junction. Spanning cysteine to phenylalanine, the CDR3 consists of 14 amino acids. The sequence is cut down to CDR3 DNA, 42 bases in frame from base 1. Regarding this clone: Its antigen remains unidentified. No base quality values were provided; no much bigger clone lies one nucleotide off.

TCRbeta CDR3 regions were amplified from genomic DNA using the immunoSEQ Assay, a bias-controlled multiplex PCR. Under the source paper's analysis protocol: Within the assay, amplification of reference gene primers was used to estimate how many nucleated cells each sample contained. Sequence reads were collapsed and filtered to measure the absolute abundance of every unique TCRbeta CDR3 rearrangement. For each sample, productive Simpson clonality was calculated as the square root of Simpson's diversity index over productive rearrangements. Not all clones reach the TCRdb copy of this immuneACCESS table, which keeps in-frame sequences only. Checked studies attribute under half of the gap to unresolved V genes and leave the rest unexplained. Clonal size and the V and J genes are those of that table, whereas D and trimming came from the DNA. Recorded for this sample are under 300,000 clones; roughly four fifths of them occurred a single time. Less than 3.5% of the sample goes to the ten largest clones.

The chain links TRBV7-8 with TRBJ1-5; a stretch of 8 junction bases matches TRBD1. This clonotype was obtained from a young woman with acute or convalescent COVID-19. Sequenced sample: peripheral blood. For the CDR3, the sequence is CASSFRQGNQPQHF. The DNA is as follows: TGTGCCAGCAGCTTTCGACAGGGGAATCAGCCCCAGCATTTT.